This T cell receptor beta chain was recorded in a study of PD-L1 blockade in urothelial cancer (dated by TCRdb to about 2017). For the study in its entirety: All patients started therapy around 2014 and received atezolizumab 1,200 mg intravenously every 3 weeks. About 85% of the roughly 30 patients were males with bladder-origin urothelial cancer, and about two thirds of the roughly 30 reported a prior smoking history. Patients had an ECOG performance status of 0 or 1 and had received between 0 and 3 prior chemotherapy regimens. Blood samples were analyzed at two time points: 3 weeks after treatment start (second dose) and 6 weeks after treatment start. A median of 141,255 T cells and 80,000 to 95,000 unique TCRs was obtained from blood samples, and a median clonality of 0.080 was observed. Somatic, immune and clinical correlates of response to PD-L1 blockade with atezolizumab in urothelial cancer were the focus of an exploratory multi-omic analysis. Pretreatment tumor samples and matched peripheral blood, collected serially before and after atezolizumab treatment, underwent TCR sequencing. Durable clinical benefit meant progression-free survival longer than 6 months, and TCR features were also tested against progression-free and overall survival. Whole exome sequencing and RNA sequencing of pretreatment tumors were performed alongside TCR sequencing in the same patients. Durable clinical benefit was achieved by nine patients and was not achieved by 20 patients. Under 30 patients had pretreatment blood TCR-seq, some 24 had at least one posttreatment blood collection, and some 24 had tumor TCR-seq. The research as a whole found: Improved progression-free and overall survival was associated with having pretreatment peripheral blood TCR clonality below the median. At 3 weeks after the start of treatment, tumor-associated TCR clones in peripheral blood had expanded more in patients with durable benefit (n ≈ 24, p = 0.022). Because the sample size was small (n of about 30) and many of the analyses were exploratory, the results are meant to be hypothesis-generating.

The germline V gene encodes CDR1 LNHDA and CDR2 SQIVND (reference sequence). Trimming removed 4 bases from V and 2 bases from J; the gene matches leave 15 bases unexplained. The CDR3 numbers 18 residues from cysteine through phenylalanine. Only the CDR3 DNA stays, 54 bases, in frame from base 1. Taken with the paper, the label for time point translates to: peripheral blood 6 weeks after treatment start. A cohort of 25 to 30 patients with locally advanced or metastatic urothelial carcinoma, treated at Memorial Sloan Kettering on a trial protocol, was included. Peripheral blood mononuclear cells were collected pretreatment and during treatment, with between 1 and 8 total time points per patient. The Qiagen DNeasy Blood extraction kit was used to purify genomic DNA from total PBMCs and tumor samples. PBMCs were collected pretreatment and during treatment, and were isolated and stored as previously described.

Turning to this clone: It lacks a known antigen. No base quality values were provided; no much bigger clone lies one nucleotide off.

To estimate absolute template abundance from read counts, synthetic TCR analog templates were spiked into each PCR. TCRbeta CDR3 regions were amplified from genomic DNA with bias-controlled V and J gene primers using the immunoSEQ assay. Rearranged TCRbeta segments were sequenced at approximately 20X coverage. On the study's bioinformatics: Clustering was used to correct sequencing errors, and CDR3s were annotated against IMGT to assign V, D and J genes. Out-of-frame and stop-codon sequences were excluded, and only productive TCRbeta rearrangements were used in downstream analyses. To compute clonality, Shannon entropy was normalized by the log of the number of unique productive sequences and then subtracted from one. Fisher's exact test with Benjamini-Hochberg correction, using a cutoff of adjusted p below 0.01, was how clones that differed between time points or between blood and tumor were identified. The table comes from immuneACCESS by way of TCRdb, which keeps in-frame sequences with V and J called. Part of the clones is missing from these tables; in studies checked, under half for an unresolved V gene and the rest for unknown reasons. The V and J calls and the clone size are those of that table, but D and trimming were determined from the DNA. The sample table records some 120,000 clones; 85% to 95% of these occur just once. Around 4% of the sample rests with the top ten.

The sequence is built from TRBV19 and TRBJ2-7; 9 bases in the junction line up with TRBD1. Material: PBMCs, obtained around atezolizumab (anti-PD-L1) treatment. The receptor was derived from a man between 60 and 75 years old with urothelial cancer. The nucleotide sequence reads TGTGCCAGTAGTACCGCCGGGACAGGGAGCGTGAAGGCCTACGAGCAGTACTTC. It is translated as CASSTAGTGSVKAYEQYF.